A selection of T cell receptor beta chains follows, all from one sample in a study of T cells after yellow fever vaccination. From the 5' RACE reads, TCRdb called clonotypes with MiXCR, one entry per CDR3 protein. The sample contains about 350,000 distinct CDR3 sequences, less than 9.5% of which appear only once. The sample here was PBMCs, taken more than 40 days after the first yellow fever vaccination. Receptors were obtained from a young man who received the YFV17D yellow fever vaccine. CDR3s include the opening cysteine and the closing phenylalanine or tryptophan. A D gene is named only where the DNA matches it firmly. For some rows the clone size is stated as once, few or many, or as a class when expanded; others skip it.

clone size	J gene	V gene	D gene	CDR3 DNA	CDR3 protein
NA	TRBJ2-1	TRBV6-2/TRBV6-3	TRBD2	TGTGCCAGCGATTCCCTAGCGGGGGGGCCGGGCTCCTACAATGAGCAGTTCTTC	CASDSLAGGPGSYNEQFF
few	TRBJ2-3	TRBV5-1	TRBD1	TGCGCCAGCAGCCCCTGGGACAGGGAGGGCACAGATACGCAGTATTTT	CASSPWDREGTDTQYF
NA	TRBJ1-4	TRBV15	NA	TGTGCCACCAGCAGAGATGAGAAGGGGAAGGTAAAACTGTTTTTT	CATSRDEKGKVKLFF
NA	TRBJ1-2	TRBV7-2	TRBD1	TGTGCCAGCAGCTCGCGGACAGGAGGATCTAACTATGGCTACACCTTC	CASSSRTGGSNYGYTF
few	TRBJ2-5	TRBV20-1	NA	TGCAGTGCTAGAGGTCTAGCAAAACAAGAGACCCAGTACTTC	CSARGLAKQETQYF
many	TRBJ2-2	TRBV12-3/TRBV12-4	NA	TGTGCCAGCTCGGTGTGGCCAGGGGGGACCGGGGAGCTGTTTTTT	CASSVWPGGTGELFF
NA	TRBJ2-3	TRBV7-3	NA	TGTGCCAGCAGCTTGCGGCCAGCGGTGACAGATACGCAGTATTTT	CASSLRPAVTDTQYF
few	TRBJ2-7	TRBV4-1	NA	TGCGCCAGCAGCCAAGGGCGAGAGGGCTACGAGCAGTACTTC	CASSQGREGYEQYF
NA	TRBJ2-1	TRBV5-5	TRBD1	TGTGCCAGCAGCTTGTTACAGGGGGAATACAATGAGCAGTTCTTC	CASSLLQGEYNEQFF
few	TRBJ2-2	TRBV29-1	NA	TGCAGCGTTCCTCGGGGTACCGGGGAGCTGTTTTTT	CSVPRGTGELFF
few	TRBJ2-5	TRBV5-5	NA	TGTGCCAGCAGCTTGGCCGGATTGCAGGAGACCCAGTACTTC	CASSLAGLQETQYF
few	TRBJ2-6	TRBV18	TRBD1	TGTGCCAGCTCAGCAGGACAGGGGAACTCTGGGGCCAACGTCCTGACTTTC	CASSAGQGNSGANVLTF
NA	TRBJ2-7	TRBV9	NA	TGTGCCAGCAGCGTTGGGGACGAGCAGTACTTC	CASSVGDEQYF
many	TRBJ1-1	TRBV7-3	NA	TGTGCCAGCAGCTTATCCCCAGGGAGAACTGAAGCTTTCTTT	CASSLSPGRTEAFF
few	TRBJ2-3	TRBV11-3	NA	TGTGCCAGCAGCCCGGAACATAACACAGATACGCAGTATTTT	CASSPEHNTDTQYF
many	TRBJ2-7	TRBV4-3	TRBD1	TGCGCCAGCAGCCGAGACAGGGGGGCATACGAGCAGTACTTC	CASSRDRGAYEQYF
NA	TRBJ2-5	TRBV4-2	NA	TGTGCCAGCAGCCGAAAGGCGGGTGGTGCGGGTAAAGAGACCCAGTACTTC	CASSRKAGGAGKETQYF
many	TRBJ1-6	TRBV4-1	NA	TGCGCCAGCAGCCAGGGAATTAATTCACCCCTCCACTTT	CASSQGINSPLHF
NA	TRBJ1-2	TRBV9	NA	TGTGCCAGCAGCCCCTACAGACAGAACTATGGCTACACCTTC	CASSPYRQNYGYTF
few	TRBJ2-5	TRBV5-1	TRBD2	TGCGCCAGCAGCTTGGCGGGGGGAACCATAAAAGAGACCCAGTACTTC	CASSLAGGTIKETQYF
NA	TRBJ1-1	TRBV12-3/TRBV12-4	NA	TGTGCCAGCAGCAATAACCTAGGGGAGAGCACTGAAGCTTTCTTT	CASSNNLGESTEAFF
few	TRBJ2-1	TRBV11-1	NA	TGTGCCAGCAGCTTAAGTCGGGACTCCTCCTACAATGAGCAGTTCTTC	CASSLSRDSSYNEQFF
few	TRBJ1-6	TRBV6-1	NA	TGTGCCAGCAGGACAGTCTCCTATAATTCACCCCTCCACTTT	CASRTVSYNSPLHF
NA	TRBJ2-2	TRBV9	NA	TGTGCCAGCAGCCCCCAGGGGCCAAACACCGGGGAGCTGTTTTTT	CASSPQGPNTGELFF
many	TRBJ2-1	TRBV2	TRBD2	TGTGCCAGCCCCAATTTCGGGGGGGAGCAGTTCTTC	CASPNFGGEQFF
few	TRBJ2-7	TRBV7-9	TRBD1	TGTGCCAGCAGCCCGGACAGGGGCGACGAGCAGTACTTC	CASSPDRGDEQYF
few	TRBJ2-3	TRBV15	TRBD1	TGTGCCACCAGCGGACAGGGGGAGGTCGCAGATACGCAGTATTTT	CATSGQGEVADTQYF
NA	TRBJ2-5	TRBV20-1	TRBD2	TGCAGTGCTAGAGGCCAGCGGGGGGACCAAGAGACCCAGTACTTC	CSARGQRGDQETQYF
few	TRBJ1-1	TRBV12-3/TRBV12-4	NA	TGTGCCAGCAGTTTCGAAGAGATCACTGAAGCTTTCTTT	CASSFEEITEAFF
NA	TRBJ2-5	TRBV4-1	NA	TGCGCCAGCAGCCAAGAAGGTGGGGCGCTGGGGGAGACCCAGTACTTC	CASSQEGGALGETQYF
few	TRBJ2-2	TRBV6-4	NA	TGTGCCAGCAGTGACCTGTCAGGGGCCGGGGAGCTGTTTTTT	CASSDLSGAGELFF
few	TRBJ2-5	TRBV5-1	NA	TGCGCCAGCAGCTTGTCCGGGACAAACCAAGAGACCCAGTACTTC	CASSLSGTNQETQYF
few	TRBJ1-2	TRBV7-2	NA	TGTGCCAGCAGCTCCAGTCCGGCAGGGGAGAACTATGGCTACACCTTC	CASSSSPAGENYGYTF
NA	TRBJ2-5	TRBV7-7	NA	TGTGCTAGCAGCTTAGGTGATTCGGGGACCCAGTACTTC	CASSLGDSGTQYF
NA	TRBJ2-5	TRBV11-1	NA	TGTGCCAGCAGCCCCCTGTGGAGACAAGAGACCCTGTACTTCGGGTCAGAGACCCAGTACTTC	CASSPLWRQETLYFGSETQYF
NA	TRBJ2-7	TRBV3-1	NA	TGTGCCAGCAGCCATGGTGGGACTCCTTACGAGCAGTACTTC	CASSHGGTPYEQYF
NA	TRBJ1-5	TRBV10-3	NA	TGTGCCATCAGTGGGACAGGCAATCAGCCCCAGCATTTT	CAISGTGNQPQHF